The entry that follows covers one T cell receptor (beta chain) sequence. Antigen: not known. Just one base apart from a much larger clone, this may be a read error. This record comes from a study of blood T cells in healthy people across ages. Study findings and constraints: Naive and antigen-experienced cells could not be conclusively compared, given unsorted PBMCs.

Primers used in a second PCR of roughly 6 to 12 cycles were a sample-barcoded 5' primer and a J-beta primer mix. A tag from a template-switch adaptor with 12 random nucleotides marked each cDNA molecule. CDR3-containing paired-end reads numbered at least 2.5 million in each sample. TCRdb itself ran the 5' RACE reads through MiXCR, one entry per CDR3 protein. The sample lists some 700,000 distinct CDR3 sequences; roughly 44% were seen once. The sequenced sample consisted of blood. The sequence was collected from a woman between 55 and 75 years old in good health.

The CDR3 nucleotides read TGTGCCAGCAATGCCCTGACTAGCGGGGCCTACAATGAGCAGTTCTTC. Translated, it gives CASNALTSGAYNEQFF. This chain connects TRBV25-1 to TRBJ2-1; the match to TRBD2 covers 11 bases. The V and J ends lost 7 bases and 2 bases, in that order; junction bases with no gene match: 7. Germline V CDR1 and CDR2: MGHDK, SYGVNS. This CDR3 region has 16 residues. Variable domain in full (rest from reference TRBV25-1 and TRBJ2-1): EADIYQTPRYLVIGTGKKITLECSQTMGHDKMYWYQQDPGMELHLIHYSYGVNSTEKGDLSSESTVSRIRTEHFPLTLESARPSHTSQYLCASNALTSGAYNEQFFGPGTRLTVL.